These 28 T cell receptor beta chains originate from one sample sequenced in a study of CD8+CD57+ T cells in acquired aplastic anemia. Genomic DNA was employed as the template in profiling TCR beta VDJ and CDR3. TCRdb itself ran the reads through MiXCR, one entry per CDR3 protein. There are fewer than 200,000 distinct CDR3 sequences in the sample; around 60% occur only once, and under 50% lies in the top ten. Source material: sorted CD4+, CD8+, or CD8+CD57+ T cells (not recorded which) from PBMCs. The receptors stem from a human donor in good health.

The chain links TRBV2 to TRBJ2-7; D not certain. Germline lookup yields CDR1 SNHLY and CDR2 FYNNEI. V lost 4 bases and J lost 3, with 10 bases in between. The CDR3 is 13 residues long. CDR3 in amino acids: CASSAASFYEQYF. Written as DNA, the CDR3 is TGTGCCAGCAGTGCCGCCAGCTTCTACGAGCAGTACTTC.

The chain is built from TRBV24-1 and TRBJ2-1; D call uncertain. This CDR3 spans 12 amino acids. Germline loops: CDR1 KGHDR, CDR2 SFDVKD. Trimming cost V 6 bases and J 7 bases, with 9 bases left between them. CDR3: CATSKVGNEQFF. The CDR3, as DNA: TGTGCCACCAGTAAGGTAGGGAATGAGCAGTTCTTC.

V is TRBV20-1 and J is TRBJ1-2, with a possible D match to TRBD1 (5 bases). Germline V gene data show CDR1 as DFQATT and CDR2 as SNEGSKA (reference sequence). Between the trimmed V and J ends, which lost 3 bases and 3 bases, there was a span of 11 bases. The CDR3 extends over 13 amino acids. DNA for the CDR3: TGCAGTGCTAGCGGGCAGGGACACTATGGCTACACCTTC. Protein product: CSASGQGHYGYTF.

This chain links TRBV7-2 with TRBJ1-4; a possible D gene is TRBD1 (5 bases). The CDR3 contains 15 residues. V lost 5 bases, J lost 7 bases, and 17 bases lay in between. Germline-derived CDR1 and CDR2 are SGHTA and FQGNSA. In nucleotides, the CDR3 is TGTGCCAGCAGCCCTCGTGCAGGGAGGGTTGAAAAACTGTTTTTT. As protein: CASSPRAGRVEKLFF.

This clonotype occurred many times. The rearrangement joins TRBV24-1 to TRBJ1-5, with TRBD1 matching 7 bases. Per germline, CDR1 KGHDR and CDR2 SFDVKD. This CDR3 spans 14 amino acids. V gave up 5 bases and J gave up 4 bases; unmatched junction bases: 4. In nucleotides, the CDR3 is TGTGCCACCAGTGCAGGGGGTCGAAATCAGCCCCAGCATTTT. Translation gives CATSAGGRNQPQHF.

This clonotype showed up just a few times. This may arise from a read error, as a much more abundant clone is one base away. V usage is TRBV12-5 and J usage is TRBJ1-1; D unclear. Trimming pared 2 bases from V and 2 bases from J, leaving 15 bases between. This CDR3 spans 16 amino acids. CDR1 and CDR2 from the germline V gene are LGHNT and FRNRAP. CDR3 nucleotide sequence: TGTGCTAGTGGTTTGCCAGAATGGGCCCCTAACACTGAAGCTTTCTTT. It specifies CASGLPEWAPNTEAFF.

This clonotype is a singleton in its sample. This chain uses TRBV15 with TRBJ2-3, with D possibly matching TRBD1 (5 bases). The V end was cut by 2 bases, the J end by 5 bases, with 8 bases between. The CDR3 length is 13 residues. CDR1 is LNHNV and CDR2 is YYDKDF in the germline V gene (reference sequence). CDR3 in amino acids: CATSRQGRDTQYF. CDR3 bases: TGTGCCACCAGCAGACAGGGCAGAGATACGCAGTATTTT.

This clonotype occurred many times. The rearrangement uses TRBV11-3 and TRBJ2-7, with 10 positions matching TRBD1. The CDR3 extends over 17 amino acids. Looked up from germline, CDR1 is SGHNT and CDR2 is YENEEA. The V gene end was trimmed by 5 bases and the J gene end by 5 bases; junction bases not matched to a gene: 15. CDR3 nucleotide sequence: TGTGCCAGCAGCCAAACGCCCCCGGGACAGGGGTTCCACGAGCAGTACTTC. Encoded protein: CASSQTPPGQGFHEQYF. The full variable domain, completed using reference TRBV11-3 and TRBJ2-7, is EAGVVQSPRYKIIEKKQPVAFWCNPISGHNTLYWYLQNLGQGPELLIRYENEEAVDDSQLPKDRFSAERLKGVDSTLKIQPAELGDSAVYLCASSQTPPGQGFHEQYFGPGTRLTVT.

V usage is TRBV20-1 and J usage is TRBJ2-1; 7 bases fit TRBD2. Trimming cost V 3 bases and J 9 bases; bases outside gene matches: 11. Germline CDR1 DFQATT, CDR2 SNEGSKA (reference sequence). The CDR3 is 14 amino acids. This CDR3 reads CSARKGREGGEQFF. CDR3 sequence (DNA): TGCAGTGCTAGGAAAGGCAGGGAGGGCGGTGAGCAGTTCTTC.

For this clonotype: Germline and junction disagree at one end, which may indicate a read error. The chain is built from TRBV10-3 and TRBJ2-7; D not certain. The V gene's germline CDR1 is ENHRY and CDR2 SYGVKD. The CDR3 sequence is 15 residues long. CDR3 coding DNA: TGTGCCAGCAGTTACCACCAACGTTCCTCCTACGAGCAGTACTTC. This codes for CASSYHQRSSYEQYF.

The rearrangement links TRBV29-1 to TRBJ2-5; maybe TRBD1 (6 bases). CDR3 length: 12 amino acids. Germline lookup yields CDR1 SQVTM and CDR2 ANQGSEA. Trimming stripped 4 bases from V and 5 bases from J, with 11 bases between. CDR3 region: CSVGQGRETQYF. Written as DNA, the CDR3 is TGCAGCGTTGGCCAGGGGCGGGAGACCCAGTACTTC.

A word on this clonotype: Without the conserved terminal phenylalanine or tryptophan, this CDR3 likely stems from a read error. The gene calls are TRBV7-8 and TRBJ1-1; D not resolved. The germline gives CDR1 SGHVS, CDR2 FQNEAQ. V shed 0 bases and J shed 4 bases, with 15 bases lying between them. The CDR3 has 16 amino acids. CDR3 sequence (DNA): TGTGCCAGCAGCTTAGCAGTAACGCCGCATAGCACTGAAGCTTTCTCT. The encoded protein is CASSLAVTPHSTEAFS.

The CDR3 DNA sequence: TGTGCCAGTTTTCGACTAGCTATTAAAAGTTCAGATACGCAGTATTTT. This codes for CASFRLAIKSSDTQYF. This chain joins TRBV19 and TRBJ2-3; 7 bases fit TRBD2. Unmatched junction bases numbered 15, after V lost 8 bases and J lost 4 bases. This CDR3 is 16 amino acids long. Germline V gene data show CDR1 as LNHDA and CDR2 as SQIVND (reference sequence).

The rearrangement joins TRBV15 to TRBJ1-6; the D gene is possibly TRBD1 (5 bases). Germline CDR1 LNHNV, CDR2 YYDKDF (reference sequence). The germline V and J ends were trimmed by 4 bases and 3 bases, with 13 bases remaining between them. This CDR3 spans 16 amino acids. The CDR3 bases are TGTGCCACCAGCACCCTCGGGGGTTACTATAATTCACCCCTCCACTTT. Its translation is CATSTLGGYYNSPLHF.

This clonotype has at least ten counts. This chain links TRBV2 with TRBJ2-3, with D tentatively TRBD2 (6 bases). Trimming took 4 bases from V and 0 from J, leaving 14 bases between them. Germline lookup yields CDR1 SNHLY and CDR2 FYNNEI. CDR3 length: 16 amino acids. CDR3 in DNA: TGTGCCAGCAGTGGCGGGGCTAGCGTTAGCACAGATACGCAGTATTTT. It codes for CASSGGASVSTDTQYF.

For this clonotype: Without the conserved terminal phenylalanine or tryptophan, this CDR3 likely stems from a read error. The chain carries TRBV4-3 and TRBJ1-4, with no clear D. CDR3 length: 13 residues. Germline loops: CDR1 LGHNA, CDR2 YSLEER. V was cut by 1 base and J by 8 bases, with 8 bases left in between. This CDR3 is CASSQGTEEKLFL. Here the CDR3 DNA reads TGCGCCAGCAGCCAAGGTACGGAAGAAAAACTGTTTCTT.

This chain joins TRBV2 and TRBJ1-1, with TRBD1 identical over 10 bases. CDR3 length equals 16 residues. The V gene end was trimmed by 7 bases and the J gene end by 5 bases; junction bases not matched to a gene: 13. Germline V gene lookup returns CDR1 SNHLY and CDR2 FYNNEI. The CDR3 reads CASKVRLGTGDTEAFF. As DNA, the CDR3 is TGTGCCAGCAAGGTCCGTCTTGGGACAGGGGATACTGAAGCTTTCTTT.

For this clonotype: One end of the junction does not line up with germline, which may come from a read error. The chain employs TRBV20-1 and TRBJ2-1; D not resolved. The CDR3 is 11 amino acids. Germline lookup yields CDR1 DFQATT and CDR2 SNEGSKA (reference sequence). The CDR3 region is CSVARERVGYF. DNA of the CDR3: TGCAGTGTCGCCCGAGAACGTGTTGGGTACTTC.

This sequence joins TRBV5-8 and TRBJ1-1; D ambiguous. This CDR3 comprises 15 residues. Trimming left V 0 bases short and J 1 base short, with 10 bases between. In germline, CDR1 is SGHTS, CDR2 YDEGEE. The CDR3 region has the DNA TGTGCCAGCAGCTTGGGTTGGTCAAAGAACACTGAAGCTTTCTTT. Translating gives CASSLGWSKNTEAFF.

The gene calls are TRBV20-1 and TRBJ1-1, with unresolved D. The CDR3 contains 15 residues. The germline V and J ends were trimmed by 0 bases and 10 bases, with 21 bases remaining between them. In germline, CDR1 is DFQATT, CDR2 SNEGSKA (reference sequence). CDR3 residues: CSARDAKGLYDGAFF. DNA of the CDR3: TGCAGTGCTAGAGACGCAAAGGGCTTATATGATGGAGCTTTCTTT.

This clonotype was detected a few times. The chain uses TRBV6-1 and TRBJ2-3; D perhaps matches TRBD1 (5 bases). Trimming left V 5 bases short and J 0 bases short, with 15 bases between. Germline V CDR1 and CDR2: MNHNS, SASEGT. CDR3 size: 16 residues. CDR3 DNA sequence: TGTGCCAGCAGTTACTACCCAGGGTCCAGCACAGATACGCAGTATTTT. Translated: CASSYYPGSSTDTQYF.

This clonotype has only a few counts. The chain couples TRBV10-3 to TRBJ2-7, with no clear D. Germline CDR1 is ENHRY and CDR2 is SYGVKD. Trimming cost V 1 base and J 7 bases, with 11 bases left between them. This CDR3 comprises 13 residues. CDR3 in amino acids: CAISELSTVEQYF. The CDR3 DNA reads TGTGCCATCAGTGAGTTATCTACGGTTGAGCAGTACTTC.

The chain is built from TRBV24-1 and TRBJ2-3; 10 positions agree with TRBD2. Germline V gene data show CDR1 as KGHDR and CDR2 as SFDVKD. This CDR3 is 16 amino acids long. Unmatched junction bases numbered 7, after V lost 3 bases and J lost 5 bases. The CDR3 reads CATSDLSSGRRDTQYF. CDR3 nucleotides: TGTGCCACCAGTGATCTATCTAGCGGGAGAAGAGATACGCAGTATTTT.

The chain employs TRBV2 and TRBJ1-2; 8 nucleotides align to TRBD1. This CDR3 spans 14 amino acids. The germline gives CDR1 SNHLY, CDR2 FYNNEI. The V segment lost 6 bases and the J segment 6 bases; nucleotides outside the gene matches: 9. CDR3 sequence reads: CASRPIQGAHGYTF. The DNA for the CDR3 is TGTGCCAGCAGACCGATTCAGGGGGCGCATGGCTACACCTTC.

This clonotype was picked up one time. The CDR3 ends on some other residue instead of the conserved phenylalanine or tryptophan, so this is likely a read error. CDR3 sequence (DNA): TGTGCCAGCAGTCTCGATATATCCTACGAGCAGTACCTC. Translated: CASSLDISYEQYL. The V gene is TRBV12-3 or TRBV12-4, the J gene TRBJ2-7; D gene uncertain. V was cut by 5 bases and J by 1 base, with 9 bases left in between. CDR3 length equals 13 residues.

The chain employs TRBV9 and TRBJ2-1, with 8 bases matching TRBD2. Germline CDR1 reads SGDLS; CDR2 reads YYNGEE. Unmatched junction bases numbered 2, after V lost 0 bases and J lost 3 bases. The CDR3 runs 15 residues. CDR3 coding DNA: TGTGCCAGCAGCGTAGGACTAGCGAACTACAATGAGCAGTTCTTC. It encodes CASSVGLANYNEQFF.

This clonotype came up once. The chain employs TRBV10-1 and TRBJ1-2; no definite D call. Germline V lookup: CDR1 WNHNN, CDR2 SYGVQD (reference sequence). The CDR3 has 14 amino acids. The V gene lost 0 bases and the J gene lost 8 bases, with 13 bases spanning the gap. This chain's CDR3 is CASSESGEPRGYTF. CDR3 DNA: TGCGCCAGCAGTGAGTCGGGAGAGCCTAGGGGCTACACCTTC.

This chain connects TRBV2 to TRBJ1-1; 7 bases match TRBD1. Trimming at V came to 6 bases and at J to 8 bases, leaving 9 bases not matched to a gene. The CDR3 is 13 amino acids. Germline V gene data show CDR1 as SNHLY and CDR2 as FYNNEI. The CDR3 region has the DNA TGTGCCAGCAGCTCTCTCCCGGACAGGGAAGCTTTCTTT. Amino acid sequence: CASSSLPDREAFF.